Detailed here is one T cell receptor (beta chain). Its target is unknown. The donors were part of the approximately 120-subject validation cohort, which stood apart from the 666-subject first cohort. CDR3 length equals 15 residues. Germline lookup yields CDR1 MGHRA and CDR2 YSYEKL. V shed 1 base, J shed 4 bases, and the junction held 5 bases outside the gene matches. The data originate from a study of cytomegalovirus exposure and HLA in healthy donors. Study observations and caveats: The classifier reportedly diagnosed cytomegalovirus status with high specificity and sensitivity. The study put 150 to 200 TCR beta chains on its list as cytomegalovirus-associated.

Libraries were prepared by immunoSEQ multiplex PCR; TCRdb keeps only in-frame clonotypes and omits some of them. The table lists about 200,000 clones, more than 75% of them singletons. V is TRBV4-1 and J is TRBJ2-7, with 9 nucleotides matching TRBD2. The receptor was isolated from a woman aged 18-29 years in good health and CMV-seropositive. Input material: PBMCs. The CDR3 here is CASSQARLAVYEQYF. The CDR3, as DNA: TGCGCCAGCAGCCAAGCGAGACTAGCGGTTTACGAGCAGTACTTC.